A selection of T cell receptor beta chains follows, all from one sample in a study of T cells expressing NK-cell markers. TCRdb re-called the 5' RACE reads; every CDR3 protein appears as one record, without DNA. Its table lists 400,000 or so distinct CDR3 sequences. Sequencing was performed on blood T cells: a sorted CD56 or NKG2C T cell subset, CD4+ or CD8+ T cells, or bulk PBMC T cells (not recorded which). These receptors were obtained from a woman between 50 and 59 years old in good health. Both conserved end residues are part of each CDR3.

V	J	CDR3
TRBV4-1	TRBJ2-3	CASSQTTGALDTQYF
TRBV11-2	TRBJ2-1	CASSLEGTSANEQFF
TRBV27	TRBJ2-1	CASSFIAGVGNEQFF
TRBV4-2	TRBJ2-3	CASSEPITKPDTQYF
TRBV25-1	TRBJ2-1	CASSPTSVKGLEQFF
TRBV11-1	TRBJ2-5	CASSPDRMETQYF
TRBV7-9	TRBJ2-1	CASTPPGLNNEQFF
TRBV25-1	TRBJ1-2	CASSGSYIFYGYTF
TRBV2	TRBJ2-3	CASSFGPDRSSTDTQYF
TRBV5-1	TRBJ1-5	CASSLGTDFNQPQHF